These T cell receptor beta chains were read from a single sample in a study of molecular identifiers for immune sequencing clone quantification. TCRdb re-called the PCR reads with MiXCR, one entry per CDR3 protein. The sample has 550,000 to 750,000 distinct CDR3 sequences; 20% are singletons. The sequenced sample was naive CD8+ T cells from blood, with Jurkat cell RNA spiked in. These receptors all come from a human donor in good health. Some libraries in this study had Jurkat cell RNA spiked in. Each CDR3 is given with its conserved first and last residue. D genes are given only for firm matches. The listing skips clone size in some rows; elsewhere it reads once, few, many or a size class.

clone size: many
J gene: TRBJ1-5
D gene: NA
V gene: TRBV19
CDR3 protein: CASGLFDSYQPQHF
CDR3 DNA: TGTGCCAGTGGGCTATTTGACAGCTATCAGCCCCAGCATTTT

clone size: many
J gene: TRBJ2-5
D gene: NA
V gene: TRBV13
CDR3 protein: CASSSRLETQYF
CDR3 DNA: TGTGCCAGCAGCTCCCGTCTCGAGACCCAGTACTTC

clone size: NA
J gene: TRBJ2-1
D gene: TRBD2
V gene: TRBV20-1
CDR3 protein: CSASGVAGAYPYNEQFF
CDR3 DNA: TGCAGTGCTTCTGGGGTAGCGGGGGCCTATCCTTACAATGAGCAGTTCTTC

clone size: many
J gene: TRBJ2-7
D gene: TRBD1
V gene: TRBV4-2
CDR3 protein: CASSSNRGPYYEQYF
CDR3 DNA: TGTGCCAGCAGTAGTAACAGGGGGCCCTACTACGAGCAGTACTTC

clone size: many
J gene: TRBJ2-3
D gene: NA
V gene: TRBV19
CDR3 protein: CASSISLLTSADTQYF
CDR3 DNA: TGTGCCAGTAGTATTAGCCTACTCACTTCGGCAGATACGCAGTATTTT

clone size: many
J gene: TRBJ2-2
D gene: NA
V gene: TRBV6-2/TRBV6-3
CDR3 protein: CASSVSLPSLFWELFF
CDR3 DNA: TGTGCCAGCAGCGTGTCGTTGCCTTCCCTTTTCTGGGAGCTGTTTTTT

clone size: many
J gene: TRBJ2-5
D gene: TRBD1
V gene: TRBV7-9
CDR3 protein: CASSPPWTGSETQYF
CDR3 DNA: TGTGCCAGCAGCCCCCCCTGGACAGGGTCAGAGACCCAGTACTTC

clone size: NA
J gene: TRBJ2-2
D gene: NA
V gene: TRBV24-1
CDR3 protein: CATSDSLPGLAGELFF
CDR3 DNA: TGTGCCACCAGTGATTCCTTGCCCGGATTGGCCGGGGAGCTGTTTTTT

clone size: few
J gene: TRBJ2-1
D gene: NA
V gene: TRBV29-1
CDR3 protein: CSVDTGNIYNEQFF
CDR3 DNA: TGCAGCGTTGACACAGGGAATATCTACAATGAGCAGTTCTTC

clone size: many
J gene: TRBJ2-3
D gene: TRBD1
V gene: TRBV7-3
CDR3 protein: CASSLSGGGSATQYF
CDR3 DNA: TGTGCCAGCAGCTTATCAGGGGGCGGCTCGGCTACGCAGTATTTT

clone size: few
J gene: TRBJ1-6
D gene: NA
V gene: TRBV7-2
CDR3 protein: CASSTGHSSYNSPLHF
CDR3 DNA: TGTGCCAGCAGCACCGGACACAGCTCCTATAATTCACCCCTCCACTTT

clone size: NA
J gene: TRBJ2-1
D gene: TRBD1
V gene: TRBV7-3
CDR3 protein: CASSQVGTGGDEQFF
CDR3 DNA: TGTGCCAGCAGCCAAGTGGGGACAGGGGGCGATGAGCAGTTCTTC

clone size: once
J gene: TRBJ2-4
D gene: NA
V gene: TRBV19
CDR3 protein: CASSTLGRLGAKNIRYF
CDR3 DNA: TGTGCCAGTAGTACCCTTGGGCGGCTCGGGGCCAAAAACATTCGGTACTTC

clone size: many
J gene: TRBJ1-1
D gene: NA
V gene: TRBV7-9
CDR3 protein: CASSLGILTEAFF
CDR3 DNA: TGTGCCAGCAGCTTAGGGATATTAACTGAAGCTTTCTTT

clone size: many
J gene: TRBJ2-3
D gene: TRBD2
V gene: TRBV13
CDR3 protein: CASSHTTSGRDTQYF
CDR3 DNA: TGTGCCAGCAGCCATACAACTAGCGGGAGAGATACGCAGTATTTT

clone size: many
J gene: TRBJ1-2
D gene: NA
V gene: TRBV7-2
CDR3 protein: CASSLVEGYYGYTF
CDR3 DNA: TGTGCCAGCAGCTTAGTGGAAGGGTACTATGGCTACACCTTC

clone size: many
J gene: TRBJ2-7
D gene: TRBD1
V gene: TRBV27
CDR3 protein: CASSLARQGSEQYF
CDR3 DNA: TGTGCCAGCAGTTTGGCCCGACAGGGATCCGAGCAGTACTTC

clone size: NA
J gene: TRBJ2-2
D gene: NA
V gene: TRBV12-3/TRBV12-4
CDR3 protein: CASRIRSGELFF
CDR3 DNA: TGTGCCAGCAGGATCAGATCCGGGGAGCTGTTTTTT

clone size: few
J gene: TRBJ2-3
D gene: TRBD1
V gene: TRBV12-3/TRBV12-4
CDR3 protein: CASRLTGSSTDTQYF
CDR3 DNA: TGTGCCAGCAGGCTGACAGGGTCTAGCACAGATACGCAGTATTTT

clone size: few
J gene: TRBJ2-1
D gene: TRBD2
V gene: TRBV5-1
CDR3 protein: CASSTLGTSGSNEQFF
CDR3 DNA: TGCGCCAGCAGCACCCTAGGGACTAGCGGGAGCAATGAGCAGTTCTTC

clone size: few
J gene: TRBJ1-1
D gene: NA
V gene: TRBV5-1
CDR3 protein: CASSLDLFTEAFF
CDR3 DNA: TGCGCCAGCAGCTTGGATTTGTTCACTGAAGCTTTCTTT

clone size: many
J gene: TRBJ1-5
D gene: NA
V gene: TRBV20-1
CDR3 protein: CSARGRLESNQPQHF
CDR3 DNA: TGCAGTGCTAGAGGCCGACTGGAGAGCAATCAGCCCCAGCATTTT